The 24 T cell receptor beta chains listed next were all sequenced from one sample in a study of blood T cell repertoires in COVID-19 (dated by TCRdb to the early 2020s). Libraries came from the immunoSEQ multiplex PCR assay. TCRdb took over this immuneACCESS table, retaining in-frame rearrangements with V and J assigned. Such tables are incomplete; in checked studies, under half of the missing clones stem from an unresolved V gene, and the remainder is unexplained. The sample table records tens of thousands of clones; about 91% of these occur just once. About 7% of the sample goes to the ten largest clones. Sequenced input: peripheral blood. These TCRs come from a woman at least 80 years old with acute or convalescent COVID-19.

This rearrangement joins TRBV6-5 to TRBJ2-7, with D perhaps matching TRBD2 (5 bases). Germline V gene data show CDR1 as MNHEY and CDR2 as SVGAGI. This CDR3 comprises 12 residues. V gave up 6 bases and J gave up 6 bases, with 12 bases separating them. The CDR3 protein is CASSLTSIEQYF. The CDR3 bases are TGTGCCAGCAGCCTCACTAGTATCGAGCAGTACTTC.

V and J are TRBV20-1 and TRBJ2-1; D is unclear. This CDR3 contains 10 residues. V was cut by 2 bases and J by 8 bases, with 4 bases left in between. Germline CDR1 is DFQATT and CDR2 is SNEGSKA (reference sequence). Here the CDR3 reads CSARLHEQFF. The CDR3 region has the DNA TGCAGTGCTAGACTCCATGAGCAGTTCTTC.

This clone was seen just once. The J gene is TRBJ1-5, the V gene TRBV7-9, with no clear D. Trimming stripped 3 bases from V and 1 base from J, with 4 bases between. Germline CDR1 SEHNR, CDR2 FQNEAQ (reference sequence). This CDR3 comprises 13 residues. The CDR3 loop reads CASSLTSNQPQHF. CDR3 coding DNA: TGTGCCAGCAGCTTGACAAGCAATCAGCCCCAGCATTTT.

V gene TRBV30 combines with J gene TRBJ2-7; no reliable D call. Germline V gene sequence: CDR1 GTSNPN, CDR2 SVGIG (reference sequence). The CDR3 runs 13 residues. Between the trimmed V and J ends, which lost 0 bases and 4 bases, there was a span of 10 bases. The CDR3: CAWSVGGPYEQYF. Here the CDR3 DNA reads TGTGCCTGGAGTGTAGGCGGCCCATACGAGCAGTACTTC.

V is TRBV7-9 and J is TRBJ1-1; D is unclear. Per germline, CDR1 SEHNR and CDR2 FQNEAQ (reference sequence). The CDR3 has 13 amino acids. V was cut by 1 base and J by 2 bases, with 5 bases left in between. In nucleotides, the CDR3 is TGTGCCAGCAGCTTAGACAGCAACACTGAAGCTTTCTTT. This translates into CASSLDSNTEAFF. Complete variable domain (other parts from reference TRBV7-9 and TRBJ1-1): DTGVSQNPRHKITKRGQNVTFRCDPISEHNRLYWYRQTLGQGPEFLTYFQNEAQLEKSRLLSDRFSAERPKGSFSTLEIQRTEQGDSAMYLCASSLDSNTEAFFGQGTRLTVV.

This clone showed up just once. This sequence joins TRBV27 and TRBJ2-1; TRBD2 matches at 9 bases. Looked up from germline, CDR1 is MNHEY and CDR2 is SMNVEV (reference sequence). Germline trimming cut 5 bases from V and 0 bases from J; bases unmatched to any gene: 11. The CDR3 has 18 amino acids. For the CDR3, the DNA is TGTGCCAGCAGTCCACTTGGGCGGGAGGGAAGCTCCTACAATGAGCAGTTCTTC. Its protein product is CASSPLGREGSSYNEQFF.

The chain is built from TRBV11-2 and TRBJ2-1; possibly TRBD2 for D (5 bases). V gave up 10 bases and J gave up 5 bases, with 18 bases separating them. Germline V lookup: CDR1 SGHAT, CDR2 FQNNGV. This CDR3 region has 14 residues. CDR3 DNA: TGTGCCACCACGACTATCAGTATAAACAATGAGCAGTTCTTC. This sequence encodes CATTTISINNEQFF.

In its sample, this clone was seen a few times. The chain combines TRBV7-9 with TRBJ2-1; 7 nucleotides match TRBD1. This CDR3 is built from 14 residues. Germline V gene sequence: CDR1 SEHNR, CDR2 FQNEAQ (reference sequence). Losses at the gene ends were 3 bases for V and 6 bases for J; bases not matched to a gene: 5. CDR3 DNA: TGTGCCAGCAGCTTTCTCCGACAGGGCAATGAGCAGTTCTTC. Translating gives CASSFLRQGNEQFF.

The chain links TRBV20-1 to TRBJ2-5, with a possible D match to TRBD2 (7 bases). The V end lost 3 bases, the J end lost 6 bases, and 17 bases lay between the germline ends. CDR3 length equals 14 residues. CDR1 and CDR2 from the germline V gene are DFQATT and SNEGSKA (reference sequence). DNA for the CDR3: TGCAGTGCTAGTGGGTGGGGGGGCCGGCAGACCCAGTACTTC. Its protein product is CSASGWGGRQTQYF.

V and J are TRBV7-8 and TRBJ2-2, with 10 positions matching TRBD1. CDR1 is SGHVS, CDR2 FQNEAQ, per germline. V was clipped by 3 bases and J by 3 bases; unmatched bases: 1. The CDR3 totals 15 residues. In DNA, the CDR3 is TGTGCCAGCAGCTTGGACAGGGGGGACACCGGGGAGCTGTTTTTT. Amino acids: CASSLDRGDTGELFF.

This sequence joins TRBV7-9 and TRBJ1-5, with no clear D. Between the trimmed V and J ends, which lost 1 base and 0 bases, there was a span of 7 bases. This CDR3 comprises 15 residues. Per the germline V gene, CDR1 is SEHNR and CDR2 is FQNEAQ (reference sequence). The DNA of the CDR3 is TGTGCCAGCAGCTTAGGCGTTAATAGCAATCAGCCCCAGCATTTT. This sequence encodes CASSLGVNSNQPQHF. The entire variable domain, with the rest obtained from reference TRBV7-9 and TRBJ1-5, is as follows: DTGVSQNPRHKITKRGQNVTFRCDPISEHNRLYWYRQTLGQGPEFLTYFQNEAQLEKSRLLSDRFSAERPKGSFSTLEIQRTEQGDSAMYLCASSLGVNSNQPQHFGDGTRLSIL.

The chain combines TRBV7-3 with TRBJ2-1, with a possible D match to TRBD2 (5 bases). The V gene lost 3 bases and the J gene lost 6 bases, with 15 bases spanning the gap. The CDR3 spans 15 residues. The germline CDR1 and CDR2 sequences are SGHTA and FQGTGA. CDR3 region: CASSLDGGLANEQFF. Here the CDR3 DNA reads TGTGCCAGCAGCTTGGATGGCGGGCTGGCCAATGAGCAGTTCTTC. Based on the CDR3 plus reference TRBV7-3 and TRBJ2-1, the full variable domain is GAGVSQTPSNKVTEKGKYVELRCDPISGHTALYWYRQSLGQGPEFLIYFQGTGAADDSGLPNDRFFAVRPEGSVSTLKIQRTERGDSAVYLCASSLDGGLANEQFFGPGTRLTVL.

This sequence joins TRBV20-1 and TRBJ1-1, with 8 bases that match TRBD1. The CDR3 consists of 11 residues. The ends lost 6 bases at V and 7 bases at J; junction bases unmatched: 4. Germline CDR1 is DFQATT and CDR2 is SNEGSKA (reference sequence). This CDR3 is CSAQGQVEAFF. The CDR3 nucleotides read TGCAGTGCCCAGGGACAGGTTGAAGCTTTCTTT.

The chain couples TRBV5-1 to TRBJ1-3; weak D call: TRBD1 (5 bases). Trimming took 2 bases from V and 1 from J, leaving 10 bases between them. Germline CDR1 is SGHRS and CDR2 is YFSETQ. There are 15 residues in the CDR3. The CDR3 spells CASSFSGGSGNTIYF. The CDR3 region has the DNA TGCGCCAGCAGCTTTTCCGGGGGATCTGGAAACACCATATATTTT.

DNA of the CDR3: TGTGCCAGCAGTCTTTATGATGGACAGGGTAGTCTCCGAAACAGAAACACCATATATTTT. It translates to CASSLYDGQGSLRNRNTIYF. J is TRBJ1-3 and V is TRBV3-1 (or the pseudogene TRBV3-2), with TRBD1 matching over 8 bases. Per germline, CDR1 LGHDT and CDR2 YNNKEL (reference sequence). With 6 bases clipped from V and 5 bases from J, the junction kept 24 bases outside the gene matches. The CDR3 extends over 20 amino acids.

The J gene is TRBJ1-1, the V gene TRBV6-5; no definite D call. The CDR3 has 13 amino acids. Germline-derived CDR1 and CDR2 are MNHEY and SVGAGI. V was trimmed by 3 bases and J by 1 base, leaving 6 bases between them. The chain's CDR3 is CASSYSSNTEAFF. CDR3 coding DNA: TGTGCCAGCAGTTATTCGTCGAACACTGAAGCTTTCTTT.

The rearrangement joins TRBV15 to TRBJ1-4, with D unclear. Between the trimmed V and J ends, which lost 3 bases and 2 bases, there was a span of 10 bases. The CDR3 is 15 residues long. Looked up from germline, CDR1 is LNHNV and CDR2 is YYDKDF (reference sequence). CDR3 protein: CATSRGGLTNEKLFF. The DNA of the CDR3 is TGTGCCACCAGCAGGGGAGGGCTGACTAATGAAAAACTGTTTTTT.

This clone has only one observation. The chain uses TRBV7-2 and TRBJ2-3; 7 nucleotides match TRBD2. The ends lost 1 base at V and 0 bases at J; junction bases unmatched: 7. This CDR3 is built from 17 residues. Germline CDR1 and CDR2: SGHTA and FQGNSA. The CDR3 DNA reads TGTGCCAGCAGCTTAGTGATGCGGGGGTTTAGCACAGATACGCAGTATTTT. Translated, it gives CASSLVMRGFSTDTQYF.

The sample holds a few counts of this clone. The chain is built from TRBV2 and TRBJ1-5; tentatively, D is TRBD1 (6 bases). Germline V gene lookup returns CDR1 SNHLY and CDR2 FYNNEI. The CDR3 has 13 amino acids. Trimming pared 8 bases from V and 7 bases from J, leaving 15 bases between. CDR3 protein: CASLGGAKQPQHF. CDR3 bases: TGTGCCAGCCTAGGGGGGGCGAAGCAGCCCCAGCATTTT.

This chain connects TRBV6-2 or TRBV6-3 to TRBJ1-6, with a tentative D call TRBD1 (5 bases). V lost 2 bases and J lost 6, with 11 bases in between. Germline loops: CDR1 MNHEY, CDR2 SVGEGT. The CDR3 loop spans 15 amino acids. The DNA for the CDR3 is TGTGCCAGCAGTTACCTGCAGGGTTCTAATTCACCCCTCCACTTT. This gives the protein CASSYLQGSNSPLHF.

The CDR3 nucleotides are TGTGCCAGTAGAACAGGGGGGGAGACAGATACGCAGTATTTT. Protein sequence: CASRTGGETDTQYF. This chain connects TRBV19 to TRBJ2-3, with D perhaps TRBD1 (8 bases). Trimming removed 6 bases at V and 3 bases at J, with 13 bases between. Germline V gene data show CDR1 as LNHDA and CDR2 as SQIVND (reference sequence). This CDR3 has 14 residues.

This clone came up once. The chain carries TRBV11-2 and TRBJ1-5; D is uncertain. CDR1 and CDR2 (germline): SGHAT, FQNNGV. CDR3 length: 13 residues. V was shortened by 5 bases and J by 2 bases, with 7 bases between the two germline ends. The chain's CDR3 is CASSPSGNQPQHF. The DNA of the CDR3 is TGTGCCAGCAGCCCTTCGGGCAATCAGCCCCAGCATTTT.

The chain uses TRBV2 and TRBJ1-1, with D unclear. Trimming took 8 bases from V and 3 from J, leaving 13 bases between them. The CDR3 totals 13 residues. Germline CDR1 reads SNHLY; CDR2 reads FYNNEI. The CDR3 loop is CASRAGLHTEAFF. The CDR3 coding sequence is TGTGCCAGCCGAGCGGGTCTGCACACTGAAGCTTTCTTT.

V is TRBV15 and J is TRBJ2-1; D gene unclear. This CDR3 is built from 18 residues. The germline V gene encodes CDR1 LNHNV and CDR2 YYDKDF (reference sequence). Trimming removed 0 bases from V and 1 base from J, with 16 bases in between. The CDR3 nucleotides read TGTGCCACCAGCAGAGATGAGGTCGGGTTACGATCCTACAATGAGCAGTTCTTC. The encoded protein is CATSRDEVGLRSYNEQFF. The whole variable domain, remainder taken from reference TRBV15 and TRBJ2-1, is DAMVIQNPRYQVTQFGKPVTLSCSQTLNHNVMYWYQQKSSQAPKLLFHYYDKDFNNEADTPDNFQSRRPNTSFCFLDIRSPGLGDTAMYLCATSRDEVGLRSYNEQFFGPGTRLTVL.